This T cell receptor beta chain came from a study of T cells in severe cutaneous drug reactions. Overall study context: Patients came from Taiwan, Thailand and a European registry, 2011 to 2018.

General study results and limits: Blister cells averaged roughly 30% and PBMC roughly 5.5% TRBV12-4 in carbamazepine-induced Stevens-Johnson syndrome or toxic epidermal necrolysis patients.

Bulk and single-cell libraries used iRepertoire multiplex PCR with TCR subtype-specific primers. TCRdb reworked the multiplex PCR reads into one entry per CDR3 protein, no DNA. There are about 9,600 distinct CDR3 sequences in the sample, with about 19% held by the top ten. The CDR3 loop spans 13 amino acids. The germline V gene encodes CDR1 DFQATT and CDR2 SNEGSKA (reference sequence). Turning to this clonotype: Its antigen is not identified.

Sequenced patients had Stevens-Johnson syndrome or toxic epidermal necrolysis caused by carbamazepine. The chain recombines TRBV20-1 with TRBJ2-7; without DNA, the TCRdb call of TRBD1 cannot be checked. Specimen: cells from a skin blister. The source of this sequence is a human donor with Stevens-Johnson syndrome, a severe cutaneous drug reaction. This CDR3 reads CSAPGQGAYEQYF.